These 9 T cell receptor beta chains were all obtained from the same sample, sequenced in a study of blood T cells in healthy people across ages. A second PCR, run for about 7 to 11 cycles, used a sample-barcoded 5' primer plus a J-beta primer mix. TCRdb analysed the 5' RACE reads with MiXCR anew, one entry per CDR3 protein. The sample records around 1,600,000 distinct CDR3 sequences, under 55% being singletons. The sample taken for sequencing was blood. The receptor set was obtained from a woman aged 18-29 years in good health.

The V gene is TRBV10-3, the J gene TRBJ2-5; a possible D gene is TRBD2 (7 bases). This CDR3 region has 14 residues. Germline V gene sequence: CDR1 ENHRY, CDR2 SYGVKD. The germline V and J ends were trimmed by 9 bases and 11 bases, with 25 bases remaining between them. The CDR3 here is CAIRGGFGGNEQYF. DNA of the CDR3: TGTGCCATTCGCGGGGGCTTCGGTGGCAATGAGCAGTACTTC.

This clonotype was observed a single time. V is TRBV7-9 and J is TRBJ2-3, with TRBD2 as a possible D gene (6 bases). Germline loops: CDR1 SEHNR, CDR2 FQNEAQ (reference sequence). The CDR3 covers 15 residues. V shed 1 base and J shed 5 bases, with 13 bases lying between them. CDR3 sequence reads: CASSLGTTNRDTQYF. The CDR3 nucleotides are TGTGCCAGCAGCTTAGGGACTACAAACAGAGATACGCAGTATTTT.

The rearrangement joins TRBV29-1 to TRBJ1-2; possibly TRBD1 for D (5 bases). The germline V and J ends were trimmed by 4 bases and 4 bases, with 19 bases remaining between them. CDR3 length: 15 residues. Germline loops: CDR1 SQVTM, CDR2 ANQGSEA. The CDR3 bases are TGCAGCGTTGGGAATGGGGGGATCCGCCGCTATGGCTACACCTTC. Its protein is CSVGNGGIRRYGYTF.

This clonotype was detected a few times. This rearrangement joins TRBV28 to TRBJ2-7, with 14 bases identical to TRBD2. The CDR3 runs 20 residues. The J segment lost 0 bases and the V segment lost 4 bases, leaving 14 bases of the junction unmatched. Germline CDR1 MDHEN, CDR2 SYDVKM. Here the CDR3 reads CASSSPGLAGGPNPSYEQYF. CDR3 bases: TGTGCCAGCAGTTCACCTGGACTAGCGGGAGGCCCAAATCCCTCCTACGAGCAGTACTTC.

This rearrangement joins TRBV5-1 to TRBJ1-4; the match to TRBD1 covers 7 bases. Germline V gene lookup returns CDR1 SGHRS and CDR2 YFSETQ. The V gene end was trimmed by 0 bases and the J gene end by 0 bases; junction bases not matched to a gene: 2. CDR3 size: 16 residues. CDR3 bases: TGCGCCAGCAGCTTGGGAGGGACAGCAACTAATGAAAAACTGTTTTTT. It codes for CASSLGGTATNEKLFF.

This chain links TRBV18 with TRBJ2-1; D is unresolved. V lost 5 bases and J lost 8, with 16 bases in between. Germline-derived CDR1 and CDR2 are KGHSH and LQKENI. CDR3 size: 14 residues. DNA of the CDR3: TGTGCCAGCTCATCTTCTGCGCTTTCCTATGAGCAGTTCTTC. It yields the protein CASSSSALSYEQFF.

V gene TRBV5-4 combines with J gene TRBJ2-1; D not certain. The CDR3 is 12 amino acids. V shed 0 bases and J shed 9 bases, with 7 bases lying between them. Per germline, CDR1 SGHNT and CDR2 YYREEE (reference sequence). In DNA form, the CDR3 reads TGTGCCAGCAGCTTGGCGATGGGTGAGCAGTTCTTC. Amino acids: CASSLAMGEQFF.

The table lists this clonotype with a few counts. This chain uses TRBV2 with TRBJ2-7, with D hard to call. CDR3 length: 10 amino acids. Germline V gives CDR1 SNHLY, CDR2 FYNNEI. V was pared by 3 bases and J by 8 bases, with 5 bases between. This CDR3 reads CASSDYQQYF. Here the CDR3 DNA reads TGTGCCAGCAGTGACTATCAGCAGTACTTC.

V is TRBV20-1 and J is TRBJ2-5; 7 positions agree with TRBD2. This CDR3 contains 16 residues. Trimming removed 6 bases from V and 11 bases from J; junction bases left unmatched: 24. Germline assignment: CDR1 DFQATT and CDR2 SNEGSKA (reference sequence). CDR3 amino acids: CSATQASSGTTKEQYF. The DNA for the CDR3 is TGCAGTGCCACTCAGGCGTCCAGCGGGACTACGAAGGAGCAGTACTTC.